This T cell receptor (beta chain) came from a study of T-cell reconstitution after alpha-beta-depleted transplantation in children. Unique molecular identifiers tagged the TCRbeta library. TCRdb redid the calling of the PCR reads with MiXCR, one entry per CDR3 protein. This sample has 200,000 to 250,000 distinct CDR3 sequences, with 8.4% found just once. This CDR3 contains 12 residues. V dropped 1 base and J dropped 7 bases, with 7 bases sitting between them. CDR1 and CDR2 from the germline V gene are MNHEY and SVGAGI. This clonotype was recorded a few times. The J gene is TRBJ1-2, the V gene TRBV6-5; D unresolved. This TCR was sampled from a male patient aged 2 to 10 who had a stem cell transplant for acute myeloid leukemia, so the T cells may come from the graft donor. This material consisted of PBMCs, mostly from graft donor cells, taken 360 days after TCRalphabeta/CD19-depleted stem cell transplant. The CDR3 loop reads CASSYWRGGYTF. The CDR3 DNA reads as TGTGCCAGCAGTTACTGGCGGGGTGGCTACACCTTC.